This T cell receptor beta chain was identified during a study of blood T cell repertoires in COVID-19. Original methodology: The assay estimated nucleated cells by amplifying reference gene primers. Profiling relied on immunoSEQ multiplex PCR, and the TCRdb table lists in-frame clones only, not all of them. V and J calls and clone size are given by that table; D and trimming were obtained from the DNA. This sample yields 250,000 or so clones, of which roughly 88% are seen a single time; around 3.8% belongs to the top ten. Shortly before study entry, within 2 weeks, exposed participants had met a COVID-19 case. The CDR3 spans 13 residues. Trimming stripped 6 bases from V and 8 bases from J, with 16 bases between. Germline V gene sequence: CDR1 MDHEN, CDR2 SYDVKM. This clone turned up a few times.

Sample: PBMCs or T cells enriched from blood (not recorded which). The chain employs TRBV28 and TRBJ1-1, with no clear D. The sequence derives from a woman aged 30 to 39 who had been exposed to COVID-19. The CDR3 nucleotides are TGTGCCAGCAGATCTGCCCCAAGCGGGGAAGCTTTCTTT. It is translated as CASRSAPSGEAFF.